This TCR beta chain derives from a study of response to subunit inactivated influenza vaccine. Study observations and caveats: The authors put forward the suggestion that each seasonal influenza vaccination may bring in only a limited number of new T cells.

TCRdb reanalysed the RT-PCR reads using MiXCR and keeps one entry per CDR3 protein. Found here are 500,000 to 650,000 distinct CDR3 sequences, around 8% of them singletons; the top ten hold 10% to 15%. CDR1 is MDHEN and CDR2 is SYDVKM in the germline V gene. The germline V and J ends were trimmed by 3 bases and 1 base, with 15 bases remaining between them. The CDR3 is 16 amino acids. This clonotype was detected ten times or more. Its antigen is undetermined. The clonotype comes from a man in his fifties or sixties who received an inactivated influenza vaccine. The input for sequencing was PBMCs from blood, taken roughly 24 months after vaccination. This chain joins TRBV28 and TRBJ1-1; D unclear. The CDR3 coding sequence is TGTGCCAGCAGTTTTCGTGGCAGCGGTTCGAACACTGAAGCTTTCTTT. Translating it yields CASSFRGSGSNTEAFF.